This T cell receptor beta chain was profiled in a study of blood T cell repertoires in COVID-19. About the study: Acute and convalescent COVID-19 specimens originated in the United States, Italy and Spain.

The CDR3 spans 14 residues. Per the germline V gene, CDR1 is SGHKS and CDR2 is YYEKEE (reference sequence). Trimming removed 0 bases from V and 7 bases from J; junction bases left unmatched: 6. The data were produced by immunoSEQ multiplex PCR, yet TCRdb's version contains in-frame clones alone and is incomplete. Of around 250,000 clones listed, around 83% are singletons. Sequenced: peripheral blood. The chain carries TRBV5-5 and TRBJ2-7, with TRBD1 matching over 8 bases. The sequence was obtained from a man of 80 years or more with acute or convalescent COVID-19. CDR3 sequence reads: CASSLAQGAGEQYF. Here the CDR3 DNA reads TGTGCCAGCAGCTTGGCCCAGGGGGCTGGGGAGCAGTACTTC.